This T cell receptor beta chain was captured by sequencing in a study of T-cell memory formation after mild COVID-19. Study-wide points: A subset of responding clones appeared in pre-infection memory, suggesting cross-reactive memory joined.

One entry per CDR3 protein results from TCRdb running MiXCR on the 5' RACE reads. The sample comprises about 610,000 distinct CDR3 sequences, about 18% of which are singletons, and roughly 8.2% rests with the top ten. CDR1 and CDR2 from the germline V gene are MNHEY and SVGAGI. The CDR3 contains 14 residues. The J segment lost 7 bases and the V segment lost 6 bases, leaving 9 bases of the junction unmatched. On this clonotype itself: Its antigen is not identified.

The chain combines TRBV6-5 with TRBJ2-1; 7 bases line up with TRBD1. The sequencing sample was made of PBMCs or a T cell subset sorted from them (not recorded which). This TCR was sampled from an adult woman who had mild COVID-19 (a few samples of this study predate the infection). Cell type and time point are not known. CDR3 sequence reads: CASRPIDRENEQFF. For the CDR3, the DNA is TGTGCCAGCAGACCTATCGACAGGGAAAATGAGCAGTTCTTC.